This T cell receptor beta chain appears in the sequencing data of a study of blood T cell repertoires in COVID-19. Study overall: Acute-phase and convalescent COVID-19 samples originated in the United States, Italy and Spain. From T cells, B-cell-depleted T cells, or PBMCs came the material, which was cDNA or gDNA.

Original handling: The authors estimated nucleated cell counts from reference gene primer amplification. Clones were read by immunoSEQ multiplex PCR, and TCRdb kept only the in-frame ones, dropping some. That table supplies the V and J calls and clone size; D and trimming were determined from the DNA. The data contain 160,000 or so clones, approximately 93% of them singletons. Patients from Seattle were sampled longitudinally, starting during active infection. This clonotype originated in a woman aged 55-70 years with COVID-19, enrolled during active disease. The source material was peripheral blood.

CDR3 sequence: CASRKRQGVTEAFF. DNA for the CDR3: TGTGCCAGCAGAAAAAGACAGGGAGTGACTGAAGCTTTCTTT. This rearrangement joins TRBV7-2 to TRBJ1-1; 7 bases fit TRBD1. The CDR3 sequence is 14 residues long. Germline CDR1 SGHTA, CDR2 FQGNSA. V dropped 6 bases and J dropped 5; count of bases not matched to a gene: 9.